Described below is a single T cell receptor beta chain sequence and its context. Its specificity is not known. Some clones are missing from TCRdb's copy, which holds only in-frame ones; the method was immunoSEQ multiplex PCR. The repertoire holds about 1.1 million clones, with 70% to 80% as singletons. The data stem from a study of shared clonotypes between healthy human individuals. General study points: Generation of non-shared clonotypes was less probable than generation of clonotypes shared by all four donors.

The germline V gene has CDR1 SQVTM and CDR2 ANQGSEA. The CDR3 totals 14 residues. V dropped 7 bases and J dropped 3; count of bases not matched to a gene: 10. The sequence came from a man younger than 35 in good health. Some clones in this sample may be carry-over from other donors' samples. The chain joins TRBV29-1 to TRBJ1-1; TRBD1 agrees at 8 bases. Material: memory CD4+ T cells from PBMCs. Subset reported: CD45RA-negative fraction. The CDR3 nucleotides are TGCAGCGGGTTTCAGGGGGCGAGGTACACTGAAGCTTTCTTT. This translates into CSGFQGARYTEAFF.